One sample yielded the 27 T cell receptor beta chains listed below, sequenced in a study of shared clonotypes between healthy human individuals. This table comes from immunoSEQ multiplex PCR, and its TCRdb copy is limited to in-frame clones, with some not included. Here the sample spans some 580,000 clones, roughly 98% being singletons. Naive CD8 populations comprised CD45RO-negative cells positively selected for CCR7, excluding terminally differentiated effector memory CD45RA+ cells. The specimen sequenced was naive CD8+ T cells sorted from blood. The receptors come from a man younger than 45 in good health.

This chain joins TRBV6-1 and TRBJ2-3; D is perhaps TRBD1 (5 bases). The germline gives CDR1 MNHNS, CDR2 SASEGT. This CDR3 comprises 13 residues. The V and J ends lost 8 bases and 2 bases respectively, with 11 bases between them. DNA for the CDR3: TGTGCCAGCGGGGCCGGTACCACAGATACGCAGTATTTT. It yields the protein CASGAGTTDTQYF.

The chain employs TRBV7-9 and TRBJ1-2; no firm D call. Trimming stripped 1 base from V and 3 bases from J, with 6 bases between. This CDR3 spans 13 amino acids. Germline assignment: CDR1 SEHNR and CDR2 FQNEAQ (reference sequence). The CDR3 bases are TGTGCCAGCAGCTTAGTGACGGACTATGGCTACACCTTC. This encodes CASSLVTDYGYTF.

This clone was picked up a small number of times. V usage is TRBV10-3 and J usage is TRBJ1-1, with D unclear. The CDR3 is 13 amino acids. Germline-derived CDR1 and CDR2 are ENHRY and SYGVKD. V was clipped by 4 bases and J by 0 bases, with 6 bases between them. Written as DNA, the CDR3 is TGTGCCATCAGTGCGGGCCTGAACACTGAAGCTTTCTTT. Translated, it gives CAISAGLNTEAFF.

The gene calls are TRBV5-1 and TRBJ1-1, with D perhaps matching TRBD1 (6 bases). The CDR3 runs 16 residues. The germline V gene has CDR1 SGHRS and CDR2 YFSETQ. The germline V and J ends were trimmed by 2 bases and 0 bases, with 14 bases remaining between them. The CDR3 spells CASSFRSGVMNTEAFF. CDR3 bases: TGCGCCAGCAGCTTTCGGTCAGGGGTCATGAACACTGAAGCTTTCTTT.

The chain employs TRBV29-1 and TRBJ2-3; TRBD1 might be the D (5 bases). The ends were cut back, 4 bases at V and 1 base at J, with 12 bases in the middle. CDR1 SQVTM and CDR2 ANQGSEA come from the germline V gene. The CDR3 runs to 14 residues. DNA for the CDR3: TGCAGCGTTGGAAGGGGTTCTGGCACAGATACGCAGTATTTT. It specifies CSVGRGSGTDTQYF.

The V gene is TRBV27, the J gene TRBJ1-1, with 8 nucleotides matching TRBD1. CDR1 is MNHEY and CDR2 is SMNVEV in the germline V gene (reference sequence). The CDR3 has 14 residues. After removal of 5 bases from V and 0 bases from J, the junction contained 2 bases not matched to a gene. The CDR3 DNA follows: TGTGCCAGCAGTGTACAGGGGGTGAACACTGAAGCTTTCTTT. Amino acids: CASSVQGVNTEAFF.

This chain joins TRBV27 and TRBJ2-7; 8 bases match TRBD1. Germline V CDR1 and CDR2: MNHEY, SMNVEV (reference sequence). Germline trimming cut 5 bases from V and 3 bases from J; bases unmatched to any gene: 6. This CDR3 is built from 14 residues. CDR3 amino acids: CASSPTGGLYEQYF. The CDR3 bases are TGTGCCAGCAGTCCCACAGGGGGTCTCTACGAGCAGTACTTC.

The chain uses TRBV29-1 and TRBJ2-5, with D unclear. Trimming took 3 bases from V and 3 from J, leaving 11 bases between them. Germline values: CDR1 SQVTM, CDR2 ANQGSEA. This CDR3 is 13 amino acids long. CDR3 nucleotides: TGCAGCGTTGAGGCCAGCGAGGAAGAGACCCAGTACTTC. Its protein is CSVEASEEETQYF.

For the CDR3, the DNA is TGTGCCAGCAGCCGAGGGGACACCTCCTACGAGCAGTACTTC. It codes for CASSRGDTSYEQYF. The chain links TRBV11-3 to TRBJ2-7, with a weak D call TRBD1 (6 bases). In germline, CDR1 is SGHNT, CDR2 YENEEA. This CDR3 has 14 residues. Trimming took off 5 bases at V and 0 bases at J, with 11 bases between the two ends. Full variable domain (remainder filled in from reference TRBV11-3 and TRBJ2-7): EAGVVQSPRYKIIEKKQPVAFWCNPISGHNTLYWYLQNLGQGPELLIRYENEEAVDDSQLPKDRFSAERLKGVDSTLKIQPAELGDSAVYLCASSRGDTSYEQYFGPGTRLTVT.

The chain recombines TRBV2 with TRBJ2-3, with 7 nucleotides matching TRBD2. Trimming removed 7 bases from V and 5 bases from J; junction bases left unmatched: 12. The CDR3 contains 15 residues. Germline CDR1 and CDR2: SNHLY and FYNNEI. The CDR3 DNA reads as TGTGCCAGCATGCCGGGGGGAGTGATGAGAGATACGCAGTATTTT. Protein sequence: CASMPGGVMRDTQYF.

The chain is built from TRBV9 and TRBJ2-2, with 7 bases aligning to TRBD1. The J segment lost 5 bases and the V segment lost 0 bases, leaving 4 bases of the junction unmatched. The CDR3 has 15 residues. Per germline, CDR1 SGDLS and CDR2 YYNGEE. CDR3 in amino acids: CASSVEAGGTGELFF. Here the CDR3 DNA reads TGTGCCAGCAGCGTAGAGGCAGGGGGTACCGGGGAGCTGTTTTTT.

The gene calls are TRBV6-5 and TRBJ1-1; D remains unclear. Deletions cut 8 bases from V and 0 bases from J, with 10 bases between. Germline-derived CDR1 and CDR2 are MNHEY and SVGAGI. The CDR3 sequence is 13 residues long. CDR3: CASGQDMNTEAFF. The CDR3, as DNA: TGTGCCAGCGGCCAAGACATGAACACTGAAGCTTTCTTT.

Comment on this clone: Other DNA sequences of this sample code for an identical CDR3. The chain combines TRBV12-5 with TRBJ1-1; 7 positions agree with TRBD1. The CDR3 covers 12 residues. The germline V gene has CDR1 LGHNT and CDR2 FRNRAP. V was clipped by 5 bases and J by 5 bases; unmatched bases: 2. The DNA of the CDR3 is TGTGCTAGTGGTCCAGGGGGTACTGAAGCTTTCTTT. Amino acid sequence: CASGPGGTEAFF.

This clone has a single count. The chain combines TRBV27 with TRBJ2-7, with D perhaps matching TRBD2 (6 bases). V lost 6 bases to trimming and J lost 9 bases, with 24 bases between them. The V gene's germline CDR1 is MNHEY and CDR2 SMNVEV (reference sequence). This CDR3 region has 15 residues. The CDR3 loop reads CASRPGRRNPSAQYF. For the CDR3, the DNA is TGTGCCAGCAGACCGGGACGGAGAAATCCTAGCGCGCAGTACTTC.

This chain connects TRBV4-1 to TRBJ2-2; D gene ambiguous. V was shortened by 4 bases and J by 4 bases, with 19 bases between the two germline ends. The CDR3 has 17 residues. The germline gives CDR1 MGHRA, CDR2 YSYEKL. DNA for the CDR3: TGCGCCAGCAGCCTTTCTGGCGAAGTGACCATCACCGGGGAGCTGTTTTTT. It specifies CASSLSGEVTITGELFF.

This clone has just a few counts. The CDR3 DNA follows: TGTGCCAGCAGCCAAGAGGGACAGGGGGCTGTAGAGACCCAGTACTTC. Its translation is CASSQEGQGAVETQYF. This chain connects TRBV14 to TRBJ2-5; TRBD1 matches at 12 bases. CDR1 and CDR2 from the germline V gene are SGHDN and FVKESK. The CDR3 totals 16 residues. J lost 4 bases, V lost 0 bases, and 3 bases had no gene match.

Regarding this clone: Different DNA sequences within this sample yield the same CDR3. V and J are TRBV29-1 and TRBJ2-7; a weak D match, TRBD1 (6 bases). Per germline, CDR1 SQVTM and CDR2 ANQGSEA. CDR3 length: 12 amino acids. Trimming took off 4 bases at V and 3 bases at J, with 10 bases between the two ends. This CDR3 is CSVVLQGYEQYF. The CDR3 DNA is TGCAGCGTTGTCCTACAGGGCTACGAGCAGTACTTC.

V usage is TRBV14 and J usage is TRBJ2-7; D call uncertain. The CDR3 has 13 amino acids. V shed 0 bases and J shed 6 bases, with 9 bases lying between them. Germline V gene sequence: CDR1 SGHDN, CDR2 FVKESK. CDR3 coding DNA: TGTGCCAGCAGCCAAGAGTGGTATCCCGAGCAGTACTTC. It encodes CASSQEWYPEQYF.

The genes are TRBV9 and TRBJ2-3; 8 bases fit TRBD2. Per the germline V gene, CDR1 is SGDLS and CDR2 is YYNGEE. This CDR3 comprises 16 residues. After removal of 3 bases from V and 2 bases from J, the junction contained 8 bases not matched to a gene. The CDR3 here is CASSDGPSGYTDTQYF. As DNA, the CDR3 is TGTGCCAGCAGCGACGGTCCTAGCGGGTACACAGATACGCAGTATTTT.

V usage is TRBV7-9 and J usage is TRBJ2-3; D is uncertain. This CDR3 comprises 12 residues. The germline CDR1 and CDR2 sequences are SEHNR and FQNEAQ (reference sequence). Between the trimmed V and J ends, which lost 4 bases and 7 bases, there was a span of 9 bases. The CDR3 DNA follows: TGTGCCAGCAGCTCCCGTGGGAATACGCAGTATTTT. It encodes CASSSRGNTQYF.

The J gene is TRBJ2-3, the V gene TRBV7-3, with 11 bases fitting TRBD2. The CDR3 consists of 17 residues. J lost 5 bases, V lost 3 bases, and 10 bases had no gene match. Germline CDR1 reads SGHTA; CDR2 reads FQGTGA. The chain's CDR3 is CASSLGPLAGDQDTQYF. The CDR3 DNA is TGTGCCAGCAGCTTGGGACCACTAGCGGGAGATCAAGATACGCAGTATTTT.

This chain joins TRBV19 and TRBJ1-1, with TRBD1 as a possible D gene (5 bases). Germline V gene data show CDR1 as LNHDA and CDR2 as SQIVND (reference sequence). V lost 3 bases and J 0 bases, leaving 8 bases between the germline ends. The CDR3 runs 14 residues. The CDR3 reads CASSITGLNTEAFF. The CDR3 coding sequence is TGTGCCAGTAGTATTACAGGCCTGAACACTGAAGCTTTCTTT.

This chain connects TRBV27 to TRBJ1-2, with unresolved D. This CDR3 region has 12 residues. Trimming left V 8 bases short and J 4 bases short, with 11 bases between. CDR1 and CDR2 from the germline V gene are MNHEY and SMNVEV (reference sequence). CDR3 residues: CASGSGVYGYTF. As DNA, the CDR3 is TGTGCCAGCGGGTCGGGAGTCTATGGCTACACCTTC.

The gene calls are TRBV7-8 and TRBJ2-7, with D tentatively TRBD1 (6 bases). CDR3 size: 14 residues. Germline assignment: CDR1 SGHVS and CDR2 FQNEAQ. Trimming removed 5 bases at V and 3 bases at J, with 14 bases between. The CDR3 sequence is CASSSRGSGYEQYF. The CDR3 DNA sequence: TGTGCCAGCAGCAGTAGGGGGTCAGGCTACGAGCAGTACTTC.

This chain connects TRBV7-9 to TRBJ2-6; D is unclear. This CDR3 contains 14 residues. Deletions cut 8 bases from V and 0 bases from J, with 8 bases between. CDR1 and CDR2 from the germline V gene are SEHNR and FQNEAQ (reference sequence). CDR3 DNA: TGTGCCAGCTCCCCCGCCTCTGGGGCCAACGTCCTGACTTTC. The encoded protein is CASSPASGANVLTF. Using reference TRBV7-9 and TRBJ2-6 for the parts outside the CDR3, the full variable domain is DTGVSQNPRHKITKRGQNVTFRCDPISEHNRLYWYRQTLGQGPEFLTYFQNEAQLEKSRLLSDRFSAERPKGSFSTLEIQRTEQGDSAMYLCASSPASGANVLTFGAGSRLTVL.

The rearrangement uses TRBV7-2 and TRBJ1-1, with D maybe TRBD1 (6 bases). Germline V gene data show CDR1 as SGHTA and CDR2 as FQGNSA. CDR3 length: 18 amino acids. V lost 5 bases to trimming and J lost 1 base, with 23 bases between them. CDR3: CASSKRGGPTAGNTEAFF. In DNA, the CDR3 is TGTGCCAGCAGCAAGAGGGGGGGTCCGACAGCCGGGAACACTGAAGCTTTCTTT.

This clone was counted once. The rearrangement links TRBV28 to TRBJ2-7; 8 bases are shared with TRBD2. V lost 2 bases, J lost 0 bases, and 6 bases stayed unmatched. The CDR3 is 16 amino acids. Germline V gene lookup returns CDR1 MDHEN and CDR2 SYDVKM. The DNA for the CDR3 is TGTGCCAGCAGTTTACCCCCCGCGGGAGGCTCCTACGAGCAGTACTTC. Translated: CASSLPPAGGSYEQYF.